A single TCR beta chain is shown here with its context. This specimen comes from a study of T cell changes during pregnancy in multiple sclerosis. Repertoires were generated with immunoSEQ multiplex PCR, while TCRdb's copy carries only in-frame clones and drops some. The sample has tens of thousands of clones; roughly 92% are singletons. CDR1 MNHEY and CDR2 SMNVEV come from the germline V gene (reference sequence). V shed 1 base, J shed 6 bases, and the junction held 4 bases outside the gene matches. The length of the CDR3 is 15 residues. The sequence was collected from a female donor with multiple sclerosis, enrolled in a pregnancy study. This material consisted of peripheral blood, taken after pregnancy. The chain recombines TRBV27 with TRBJ2-1; 9 bases map to TRBD1. In DNA form, the CDR3 reads TGTGCCAGCAGTTTATTGGGACAGGGCCCCAATGAGCAGTTCTTC. Its translation is CASSLLGQGPNEQFF.